The sequence of this T cell receptor beta chain was determined in a study of blood T cell repertoires in COVID-19. The wider study: From the United States, Italy and Spain came samples of acute and convalescent COVID-19. PBMCs, B-cell-depleted T cells, or T cells provided the cDNA or gDNA that made up the material.

Repertoires were generated with immunoSEQ multiplex PCR, while TCRdb's copy carries only in-frame clones and drops some. The table has 250,000 or so clones, roughly 85% seen once; the top ten hold 6.6%. The CDR3 covers 13 residues. Deletions cut 5 bases from V and 7 bases from J, with 12 bases between. Per the germline V gene, CDR1 is SGHAT and CDR2 is FQNNGV. The cohort comprised adults aged about 18 to 90 years residing in under 30 US areas. This chain links TRBV11-2 with TRBJ1-3; D perhaps matches TRBD1 (5 bases). Specimen: PBMCs or T cells enriched from blood (not recorded which). This clonotype was sampled from a woman between 45 and 65 years old who had been exposed to COVID-19. CDR3 sequence reads: CASSPATANTIYF. The CDR3 DNA sequence: TGTGCCAGCAGCCCCGCGACAGCGAACACCATATATTTT. The complete variable domain, with remaining parts taken from reference TRBV11-2 and TRBJ1-3, reads EAGVAQSPRYKIIEKRQSVAFWCNPISGHATLYWYQQILGQGPKLLIQFQNNGVVDDSQLPKDRFSAERLKGVDSTLKIQPAKLEDSAVYLCASSPATANTIYFGEGSWLTVV.